Shown below are 26 T cell receptor beta chains from a single sample sequenced in a study of control samples from healthy donors and cancer patients. The data were produced by immunoSEQ multiplex PCR, yet TCRdb's version contains in-frame clones alone and is incomplete. The repertoire holds 10,000 to 15,000 clones, with more than 85% as singletons. Material: PBMCs. The receptors here all came from a man at least 80 years old with lung cancer.

The gene calls are TRBV2 and TRBJ1-3; 7 bases align to TRBD1. This CDR3 comprises 15 residues. The trim removed 11 bases at V and 0 bases at J, leaving 10 bases unmatched. The germline V gene has CDR1 SNHLY and CDR2 FYNNEI. CDR3 region: CAGRRGQASGNTIYF. The CDR3 nucleotides read TGTGCCGGGCGAAGGGGGCAGGCCTCTGGAAACACCATATATTTT. Looking up the rest from reference TRBV2 and TRBJ1-3 gives the full variable domain: EPEVTQTPSHQVTQMGQEVILRCVPISNHLYFYWYRQILGQKVEFLVSFYNNEISEKSEIFDDQFSVERPDGSNFTLKIRSTKLEDSAMYFCAGRRGQASGNTIYFGEGSWLTVV.

The V gene is TRBV5-8, the J gene TRBJ1-1; TRBD1 might be the D (5 bases). There are 16 residues in the CDR3. CDR1 SGHTS and CDR2 YDEGEE come from the germline V gene. Trimming pared 0 bases from V and 4 bases from J, leaving 16 bases between. This CDR3 is CASSLGTNPKGTEAFF. The CDR3, as DNA: TGTGCCAGCAGCTTGGGGACAAACCCCAAGGGCACTGAAGCTTTCTTT.

This chain connects TRBV7-2 to TRBJ1-5; D is undetermined. The CDR3 extends over 13 amino acids. The V end was cut by 1 base, the J end by 1 base, with 2 bases between. Germline CDR1 reads SGHTA; CDR2 reads FQGNSA. The CDR3 spells CASSLESNQPQHF. CDR3 DNA: TGTGCCAGCAGCTTAGAAAGCAATCAGCCCCAGCATTTT.

The rearrangement uses TRBV7-3 and TRBJ2-1, with 9 bases fitting TRBD2. Per germline, CDR1 SGHTA and CDR2 FQGTGA. V lost 1 base to trimming and J lost 6 bases; unmatched junction nucleotides: 4. The CDR3 extends over 15 amino acids. The CDR3 spells CASSLKRGGANEQFF. The CDR3 region has the DNA TGTGCCAGCAGCTTAAAACGCGGGGGGGCCAATGAGCAGTTCTTC. Full variable domain (missing parts from reference TRBV7-3 and TRBJ2-1): GAGVSQTPSNKVTEKGKYVELRCDPISGHTALYWYRQSLGQGPEFLIYFQGTGAADDSGLPNDRFFAVRPEGSVSTLKIQRTERGDSAVYLCASSLKRGGANEQFFGPGTRLTVL.

This sequence joins TRBV4-1 and TRBJ2-5, with 7 bases lining up with TRBD1. The CDR3 consists of 16 residues. V lost 0 bases and J lost 5; bases outside the gene matches: 9. CDR1 and CDR2 (germline): MGHRA, YSYEKL. CDR3 sequence (DNA): TGCGCCAGCAGCCAAGATGTCCAGGGGGTGCGGGAGACCCAGTACTTC. Translating it yields CASSQDVQGVRETQYF.

V usage is TRBV5-1 and J usage is TRBJ1-1; D ambiguous. CDR1 and CDR2 (germline): SGHRS, YFSETQ. CDR3 size: 16 residues. V lost 4 bases to trimming and J lost 0 bases, with 16 bases between them. CDR3 in DNA: TGCGCCAGCAGCCCCCTCCCAGGCGCAATGAACACTGAAGCTTTCTTT. Its translation: CASSPLPGAMNTEAFF.

The chain joins TRBV3-1 (or the pseudogene TRBV3-2) to TRBJ2-7; possible D gene TRBD2, 5 bases. Trimming cost V 0 bases and J 0 bases, with 6 bases left between them. The CDR3 is 14 amino acids. CDR1 is LGHDT, CDR2 YNNKEL, per germline (reference sequence). The CDR3 nucleotides are TGTGCCAGCAGCCAAGAGGGGAGCTCCTACGAGCAGTACTTC. Its protein product is CASSQEGSSYEQYF.

This clone was seen once. This chain connects TRBV6-5 to TRBJ1-1, with 8 bases matching TRBD1. Trimming took 5 bases from V and 1 from J; bases not matched to a gene: 6. This CDR3 has 15 residues. Germline assignment: CDR1 MNHEY and CDR2 SVGAGI. The CDR3: CASSHRTGWNTEAFF. The CDR3 bases are TGTGCCAGCAGTCACCGGACAGGGTGGAACACTGAAGCTTTCTTT.

This clone was seen once. The chain employs TRBV18 and TRBJ1-4; 7 bases are a match to TRBD1. CDR1 KGHSH and CDR2 LQKENI come from the germline V gene. This CDR3 is 15 amino acids long. V was pared by 2 bases and J by 4 bases, with 4 bases of the junction left unmatched. The CDR3 loop reads CASSPRGQSNEKLFF. The CDR3 nucleotides read TGTGCCAGCTCACCAAGGGGACAGAGTAATGAAAAACTGTTTTTT.

CDR3 nucleotides: TGTGCCAGCAGTTACACTAGTGGAGAAGGATGGCAGTACTTC. Its protein is CASSYTSGEGWQYF. V and J are TRBV6-5 and TRBJ2-7; D is possibly TRBD2 (5 bases). Trimming shortened V by 2 bases and J by 9 bases, and 17 bases separated the two germline ends. The CDR3 spans 14 residues. Germline values: CDR1 MNHEY, CDR2 SVGAGI.

This clone is a singleton in its sample. The rearrangement uses TRBV27 and TRBJ1-1; a weak D match, TRBD1 (5 bases). This CDR3 is built from 15 residues. Trimming stripped 10 bases from V and 0 bases from J, with 18 bases between. Germline V gives CDR1 MNHEY, CDR2 SMNVEV (reference sequence). This CDR3 reads CATRLMGDLNTEAFF. DNA of the CDR3: TGTGCCACCAGGTTGATGGGGGACCTGAACACTGAAGCTTTCTTT.

The J gene is TRBJ1-3, the V gene TRBV4-1; D possibly corresponds to TRBD1 (6 bases). V was trimmed by 6 bases and J by 0 bases, leaving 12 bases between them. The CDR3 has 15 amino acids. In germline, CDR1 is MGHRA, CDR2 YSYEKL. The CDR3 sequence is CASSAGQTSGNTIYF. As DNA, the CDR3 is TGCGCCAGCAGTGCCGGACAGACCTCTGGAAACACCATATATTTT.

This clone has a single count. The chain combines TRBV3-1 (or the pseudogene TRBV3-2) with TRBJ1-6; D ambiguous. CDR1 and CDR2 (germline): LGHDT, YNNKEL (reference sequence). The ends were cut back, 2 bases at V and 2 bases at J, with 19 bases in the middle. CDR3 length equals 19 residues. CDR3 in amino acids: CASSQIPLNSRAYNSPLHF. For the CDR3, the DNA is TGTGCCAGCAGCCAAATTCCCCTAAACTCAAGGGCCTATAATTCACCCCTCCACTTT.

V and J are TRBV6-5 and TRBJ1-1, with D hard to call. Per germline, CDR1 MNHEY and CDR2 SVGAGI. V shed 5 bases and J shed 5 bases, with 15 bases lying between them. This CDR3 region has 14 residues. The CDR3 protein is CASSRGLPGTEAFF. The CDR3 DNA reads TGTGCCAGCAGTCGCGGACTCCCGGGAACTGAAGCTTTCTTT.

The genes are TRBV10-3 and TRBJ1-2; tentatively, D is TRBD1 (6 bases). V was pared by 6 bases and J by 6 bases, with 11 bases between. CDR3 length: 12 amino acids. CDR1 is ENHRY, CDR2 SYGVKD, per germline. This chain's CDR3 is CAIRAGDHGYTF. The DNA for the CDR3 is TGTGCCATCAGGGCAGGGGATCATGGCTACACCTTC.

The V and J genes are TRBV2 and TRBJ1-1; no firm D call. The germline gives CDR1 SNHLY, CDR2 FYNNEI. The CDR3 loop spans 13 amino acids. Between the trimmed V and J ends, which lost 6 bases and 2 bases, there was a span of 10 bases. CDR3 sequence reads: CASSAGVNTEAFF. The DNA of the CDR3 is TGTGCCAGCAGCGCTGGGGTAAACACTGAAGCTTTCTTT.

CDR3 bases: TGTGCCAGCAGCACCCTTCGTGAAAGGGGTGAAGCTTTCTTT. Its protein product is CASSTLRERGEAFF. The chain is built from TRBV6-5 and TRBJ1-1; tentatively, D is TRBD1 (5 bases). Per germline, CDR1 MNHEY and CDR2 SVGAGI. Trimming stripped 6 bases from V and 7 bases from J, with 18 bases between. This CDR3 has 14 residues.

The rearrangement links TRBV4-3 to TRBJ1-2; no clear D gene. The germline V gene has CDR1 LGHNA and CDR2 YSLEER. CDR3 size: 15 residues. V gave up 0 bases and J gave up 4 bases, with 12 bases separating them. The CDR3 spells CASSQDPGKGYGYTF. Here the CDR3 DNA reads TGCGCCAGCAGCCAAGATCCGGGGAAGGGCTATGGCTACACCTTC.

The V and J genes are TRBV14 and TRBJ1-1, with D uncertain. The CDR3 has 13 residues. Per germline, CDR1 SGHDN and CDR2 FVKESK. The V end was cut by 4 bases, the J end by 1 base, with 7 bases between. The DNA for the CDR3 is TGTGCCAGCAGCCTTCTAGGGAACACTGAAGCTTTCTTT. Translated, it gives CASSLLGNTEAFF. The full variable domain, rest sourced from reference TRBV14 and TRBJ1-1, is EAGVTQFPSHSVIEKGQTVTLRCDPISGHDNLYWYRRVMGKEIKFLLHFVKESKQDESGMPNNRFLAERTGGTYSTLKVQPAELEDSGVYFCASSLLGNTEAFFGQGTRLTVV.

This chain joins TRBV19 and TRBJ2-3; D possibly uses TRBD1 or TRBD2 (6 bases each). The CDR3 extends over 14 amino acids. Germline loops: CDR1 LNHDA, CDR2 SQIVND (reference sequence). V was shortened by 9 bases and J by 0 bases, with 13 bases between the two germline ends. The CDR3 nucleotides read TGTGCCAGCAGAGAGGGGGGAAGCACAGATACGCAGTATTTT. It encodes CASREGGSTDTQYF.

This chain links TRBV6-2 or TRBV6-3 with TRBJ2-3; 13 bases align to TRBD2. The V segment lost 5 bases and the J segment 10 bases; nucleotides outside the gene matches: 9. Per the germline V gene, CDR1 is MNHEY and CDR2 is SVGEGT. This CDR3 is 15 amino acids long. CDR3 sequence: CASSPGTSGIKSQYF. CDR3 nucleotide sequence: TGTGCCAGCAGTCCCGGGACTAGCGGGATCAAATCGCAGTATTTT.

The chain links TRBV5-5 to TRBJ1-1, with 10 bases that match TRBD1. CDR1 is SGHKS and CDR2 is YYEKEE in the germline V gene (reference sequence). V was clipped by 4 bases and J by 5 bases; unmatched bases: 2. The CDR3 has 13 residues. The CDR3 protein is CASSAGQGTEAFF. The DNA of the CDR3 is TGTGCCAGCAGCGCGGGACAGGGGACTGAAGCTTTCTTT. Together with reference TRBV5-5 and TRBJ1-1, the CDR3 gives the full variable domain: DAGVTQSPTHLIKTRGQQVTLRCSPISGHKSVSWYQQVLGQGPQFIFQYYEKEERGRGNFPDRFSARQFPNYSSELNVNALLLGDSALYLCASSAGQGTEAFFGQGTRLTVV.

This clone was recorded once. This chain uses TRBV6-1 with TRBJ1-6; TRBD1 might be the D (5 bases). This CDR3 is 13 amino acids long. Looked up from germline, CDR1 is MNHNS and CDR2 is SASEGT. V was clipped by 2 bases and J by 7 bases, with 6 bases between them. CDR3 in amino acids: CASSEWGNSPLHF. Written as DNA, the CDR3 is TGTGCCAGCAGTGAATGGGGGAATTCACCCCTCCACTTT.

This sequence joins TRBV7-2 and TRBJ1-2, with D perhaps TRBD1 (5 bases). Germline values: CDR1 SGHTA, CDR2 FQGNSA. V was trimmed by 5 bases and J by 0 bases, leaving 10 bases between them. The CDR3 length is 14 residues. The CDR3 is CASSPRGTNYGYTF. DNA of the CDR3: TGTGCCAGCAGCCCCCGGGGGACTAACTATGGCTACACCTTC. Together with reference TRBV7-2 and TRBJ1-2, the CDR3 gives the full variable domain: GAGVSQSPSNKVTEKGKDVELRCDPISGHTALYWYRQSLGQGLEFLIYFQGNSAPDKSGLPSDRFSAERTGGSVSTLTIQRTQQEDSAVYLCASSPRGTNYGYTFGSGTRLTVV.

CDR3 coding DNA: TGTGCCAGTAGCCCCCGGGGGAGGGGCAATCAGCCCCAGCATTTT. Protein sequence: CASSPRGRGNQPQHF. The V and J genes are TRBV19 and TRBJ1-5; D is perhaps TRBD1 (5 bases). Trimming took 6 bases from V and 2 from J, leaving 14 bases between them. This CDR3 region has 15 residues. CDR1 is LNHDA, CDR2 SQIVND, per germline (reference sequence).

CDR3 protein: CASSKSGTGRENTEAFF. CDR3 in DNA: TGTGCCAGCAGCAAATCCGGGACAGGGAGAGAGAACACTGAAGCTTTCTTT. The chain has TRBV9 and TRBJ1-1, with TRBD1 matching over 9 bases. The CDR3 is 17 residues long. Germline V gene data show CDR1 as SGDLS and CDR2 as YYNGEE. V lost 4 bases to trimming and J lost 1 base; unmatched junction nucleotides: 11.